This TCR beta chain emerged from a study of blood T cells in healthy people across ages. As for the study in general: Template switching retrieved approximately one barcoded beta molecule for each two T cells.

Overall study findings and caveats: Across samples, TCR beta diversity tracked strongly with naive T cell percentage. Since the PBMCs were unsorted, naive and antigen-experienced cells could not be conclusively compared.

Primed by a sample-barcoded 5' primer and a J-beta primer mix, a second PCR proceeded for 7 to 11 cycles. Each cDNA molecule received a tag from a template-switch adaptor that had 12 random nucleotides. TCRdb passed the 5' RACE reads through MiXCR, listing each CDR3 protein once. The data show roughly 730,000 distinct CDR3 sequences, around three fifths seen once. The CDR3 covers 15 residues. Germline loops: CDR1 MNHEY, CDR2 SVGAGI. The V gene end was trimmed by 3 bases and the J gene end by 8 bases; junction bases not matched to a gene: 7. This clonotype occurred once. Its antigen is currently unknown.

The source material was blood. The V call is TRBV6-5, the J call TRBJ2-1, with 10 nucleotides matching TRBD1. The TCR was taken from a man between 40 and 49 years old in good health. CDR3 coding DNA: TGTGCCAGCAGTTATCTGGGACAGGGGAGGCATGAGCAGTTCTTC. As protein: CASSYLGQGRHEQFF.